This paragraph covers one TCR beta chain sequence. Those enrolled in Seattle joined during active infection and were followed longitudinally afterward. V gave up 0 bases and J gave up 8 bases; unmatched junction bases: 8. Per the germline V gene, CDR1 is SGHRS and CDR2 is YFSETQ. CDR3 length: 17 residues. These data originate in a study of blood T cell repertoires in COVID-19. Study information: The study drew acute and convalescent COVID-19 samples from the United States, Italy and Spain. PBMCs, B-cell-depleted T cells, or T cells provided the cDNA or gDNA that made up the material.

Profiled with immunoSEQ multiplex PCR; TCRdb holds only in-frame clones, not every one. The table has some 320,000 clones, roughly 86% seen once. This sequence originates from a woman aged 30 to 39 with COVID-19, enrolled during active disease. Material: peripheral blood. This sequence joins TRBV5-1 and TRBJ1-4, with 12 bases aligning to TRBD1. In nucleotides, the CDR3 is TGCGCCAGCAGCTTGGTGGGACAGGGGGCGCGTGGCGAAAAACTGTTTTTT. Its translation: CASSLVGQGARGEKLFF.